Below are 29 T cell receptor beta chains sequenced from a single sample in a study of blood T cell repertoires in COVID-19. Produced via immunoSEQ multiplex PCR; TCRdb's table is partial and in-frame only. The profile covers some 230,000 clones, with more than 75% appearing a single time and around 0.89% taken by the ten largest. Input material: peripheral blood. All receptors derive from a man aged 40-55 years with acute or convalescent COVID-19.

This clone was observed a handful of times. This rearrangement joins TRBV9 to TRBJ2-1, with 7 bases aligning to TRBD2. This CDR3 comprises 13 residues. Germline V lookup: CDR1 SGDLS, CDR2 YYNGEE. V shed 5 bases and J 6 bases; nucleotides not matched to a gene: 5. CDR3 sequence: CASRGGGGNEQFF. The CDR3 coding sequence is TGTGCCAGCAGAGGCGGGGGAGGCAATGAGCAGTTCTTC.

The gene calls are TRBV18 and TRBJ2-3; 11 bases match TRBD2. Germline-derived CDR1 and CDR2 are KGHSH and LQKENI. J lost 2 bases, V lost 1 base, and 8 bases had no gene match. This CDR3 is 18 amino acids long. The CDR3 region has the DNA TGTGCCAGCTCACCACAGCGGGAACTAGCGGGGGCCACAGATACGCAGTATTTT. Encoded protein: CASSPQRELAGATDTQYF.

The chain's CDR3 is CASSRGQNNQPQHF. In DNA, the CDR3 is TGTGCCAGCAGCCGGGGACAGAACAATCAGCCCCAGCATTTT. V gene TRBV6-2 or TRBV6-3 combines with J gene TRBJ1-5, with TRBD1 matching 7 bases. Germline V gene data show CDR1 as MNHEY and CDR2 as SVGEGT. V was pared by 6 bases and J by 3 bases, with 5 bases of the junction left unmatched. CDR3 size: 14 residues.

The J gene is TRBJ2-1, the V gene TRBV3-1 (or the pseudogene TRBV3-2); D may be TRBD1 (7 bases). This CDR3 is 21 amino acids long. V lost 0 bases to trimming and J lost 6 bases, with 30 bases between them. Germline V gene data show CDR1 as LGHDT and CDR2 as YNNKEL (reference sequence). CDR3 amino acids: CASSQDPPLGGVGGGGNEQFF. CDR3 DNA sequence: TGTGCCAGCAGCCAAGATCCCCCTTTGGGGGGAGTAGGGGGCGGTGGCAATGAGCAGTTCTTC.

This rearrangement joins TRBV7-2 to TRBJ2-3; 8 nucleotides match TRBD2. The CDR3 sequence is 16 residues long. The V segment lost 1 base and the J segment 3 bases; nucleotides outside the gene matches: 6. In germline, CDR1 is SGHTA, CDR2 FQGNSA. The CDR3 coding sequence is TGTGCCAGCAGCTTAGGCGGGACTAGGCAAACAGATACGCAGTATTTT. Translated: CASSLGGTRQTDTQYF.

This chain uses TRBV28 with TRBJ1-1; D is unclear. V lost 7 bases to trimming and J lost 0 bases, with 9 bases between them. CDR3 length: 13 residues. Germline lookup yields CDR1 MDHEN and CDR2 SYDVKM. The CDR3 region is CASITEMNTEAFF. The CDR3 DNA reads TGTGCCAGCATTACAGAAATGAACACTGAAGCTTTCTTT.

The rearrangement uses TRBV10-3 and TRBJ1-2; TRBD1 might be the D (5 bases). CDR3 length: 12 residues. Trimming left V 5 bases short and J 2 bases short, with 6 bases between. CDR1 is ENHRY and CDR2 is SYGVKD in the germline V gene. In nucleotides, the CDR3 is TGTGCCATCAGTAGACAGAACTATGGCTACACCTTC. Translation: CAISRQNYGYTF.

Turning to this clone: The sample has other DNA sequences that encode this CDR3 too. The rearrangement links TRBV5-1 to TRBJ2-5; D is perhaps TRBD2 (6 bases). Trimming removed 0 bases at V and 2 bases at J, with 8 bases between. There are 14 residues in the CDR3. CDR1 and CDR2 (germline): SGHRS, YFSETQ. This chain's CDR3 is CASSLGDSQETQYF. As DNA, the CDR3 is TGCGCCAGCAGCTTGGGGGACTCACAAGAGACCCAGTACTTC.

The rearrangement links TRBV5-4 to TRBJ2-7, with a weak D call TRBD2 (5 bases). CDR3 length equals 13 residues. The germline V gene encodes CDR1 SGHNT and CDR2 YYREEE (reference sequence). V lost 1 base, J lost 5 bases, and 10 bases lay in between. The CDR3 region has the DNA TGTGCCAGCAGCTTGTCTGGGAGTGACGAGCAGTACTTC. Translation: CASSLSGSDEQYF.

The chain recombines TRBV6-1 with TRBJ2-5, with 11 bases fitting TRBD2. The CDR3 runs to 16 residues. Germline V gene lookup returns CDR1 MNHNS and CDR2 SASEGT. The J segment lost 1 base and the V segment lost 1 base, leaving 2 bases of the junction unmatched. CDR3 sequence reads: CASSEGLAGGQETQYF. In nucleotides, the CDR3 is TGTGCCAGCAGTGAAGGGCTAGCGGGGGGCCAAGAGACCCAGTACTTC.

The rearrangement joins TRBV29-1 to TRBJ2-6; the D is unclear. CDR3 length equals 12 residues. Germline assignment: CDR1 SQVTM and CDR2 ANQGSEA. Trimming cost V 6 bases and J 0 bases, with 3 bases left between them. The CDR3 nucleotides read TGCAGCGTCAACTCTGGGGCCAACGTCCTGACTTTC. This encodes CSVNSGANVLTF.

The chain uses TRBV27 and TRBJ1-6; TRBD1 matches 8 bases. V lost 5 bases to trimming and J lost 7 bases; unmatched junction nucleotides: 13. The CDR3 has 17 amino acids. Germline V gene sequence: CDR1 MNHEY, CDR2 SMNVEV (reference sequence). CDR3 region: CASSLRRQGQVNSPLHF. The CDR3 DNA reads TGTGCCAGCAGTCTACGCCGACAGGGGCAGGTCAATTCACCCCTCCACTTT.

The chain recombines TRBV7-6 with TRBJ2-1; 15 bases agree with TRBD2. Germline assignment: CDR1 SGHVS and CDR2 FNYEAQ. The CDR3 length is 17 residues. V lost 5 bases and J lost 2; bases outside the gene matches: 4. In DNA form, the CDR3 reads TGTGCCAGCAGCCGAGGACTAGCGGGGGGGACCTACAATGAGCAGTTCTTC. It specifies CASSRGLAGGTYNEQFF.

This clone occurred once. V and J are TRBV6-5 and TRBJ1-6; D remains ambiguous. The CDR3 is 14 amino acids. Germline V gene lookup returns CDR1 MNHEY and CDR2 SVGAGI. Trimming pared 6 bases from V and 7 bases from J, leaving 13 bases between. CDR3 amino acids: CASSRTGSNSPLHF. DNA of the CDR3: TGTGCCAGCAGCCGAACGGGTTCCAATTCACCCCTCCACTTT.

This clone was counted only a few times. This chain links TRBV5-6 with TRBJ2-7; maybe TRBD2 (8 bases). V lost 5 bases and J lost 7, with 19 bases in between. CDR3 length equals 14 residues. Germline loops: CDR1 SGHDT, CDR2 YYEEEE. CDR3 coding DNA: TGTGCCAGCAGGGCCTCGGGAGGGGGCAAGGAGCAGTACTTC. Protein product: CASRASGGGKEQYF.

The DNA for the CDR3 is TGTGCCAGCAGCTTAGGCTCGAACACTGAAGCTTTCTTT. It translates to CASSLGSNTEAFF. The chain carries TRBV7-3 and TRBJ1-1, with D unresolved. Deletions cut 2 bases from V and 1 base from J, with 5 bases between. The V gene's germline CDR1 is SGHTA and CDR2 FQGTGA. This CDR3 contains 13 residues.

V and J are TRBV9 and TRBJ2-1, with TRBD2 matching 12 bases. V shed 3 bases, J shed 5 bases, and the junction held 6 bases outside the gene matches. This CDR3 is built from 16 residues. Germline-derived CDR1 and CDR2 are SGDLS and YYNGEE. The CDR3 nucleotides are TGTGCCAGCAGCGCCCCCCTAGCGGGGGGGAACAATGAGCAGTTCTTC. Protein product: CASSAPLAGGNNEQFF.

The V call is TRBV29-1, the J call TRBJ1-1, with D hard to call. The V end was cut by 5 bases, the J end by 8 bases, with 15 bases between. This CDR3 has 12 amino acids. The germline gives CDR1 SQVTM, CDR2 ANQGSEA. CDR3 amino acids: CSVLLGAGEAFF. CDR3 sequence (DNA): TGCAGCGTTCTTCTAGGTGCCGGGGAAGCTTTCTTT.

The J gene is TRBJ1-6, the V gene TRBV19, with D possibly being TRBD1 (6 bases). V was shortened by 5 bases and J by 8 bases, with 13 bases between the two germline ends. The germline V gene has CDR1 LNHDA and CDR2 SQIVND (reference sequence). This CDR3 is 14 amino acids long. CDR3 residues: CASSWDTRDSPLHF. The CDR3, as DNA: TGTGCCAGTAGTTGGGACACCCGGGATTCACCCCTCCACTTT.

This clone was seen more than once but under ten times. This CDR3 is CASSLRQDTGELFF. The DNA for the CDR3 is TGTGCCAGCAGCCTTAGACAGGACACCGGGGAGCTGTTTTTT. V gene TRBV3-1 (or the pseudogene TRBV3-2) combines with J gene TRBJ2-2; possible D gene TRBD1, 6 bases. V gave up 4 bases and J gave up 3 bases, with 9 bases separating them. The CDR3 sequence is 14 residues long. Germline assignment: CDR1 LGHDT and CDR2 YNNKEL (reference sequence).

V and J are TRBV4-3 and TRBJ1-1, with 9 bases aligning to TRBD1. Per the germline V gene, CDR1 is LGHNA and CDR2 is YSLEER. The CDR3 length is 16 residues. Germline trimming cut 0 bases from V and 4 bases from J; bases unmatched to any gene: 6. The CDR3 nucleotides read TGCGCCAGCAGCCAAGATGTGGGACAGGGTGGCACTGAAGCTTTCTTT. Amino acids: CASSQDVGQGGTEAFF.

CDR3 DNA: TGTGCCATCAGTGAGAGATTGGGGGTCCTAGCGGGGGCAAACGAGGACAATGAGCAGTTCTTC. It is translated as CAISERLGVLAGANEDNEQFF. The chain carries TRBV10-3 and TRBJ2-1, with 10 bases lining up with TRBD2. Germline CDR1 is ENHRY and CDR2 is SYGVKD. Trimming removed 2 bases from V and 5 bases from J; junction bases left unmatched: 21. CDR3 length: 21 amino acids.

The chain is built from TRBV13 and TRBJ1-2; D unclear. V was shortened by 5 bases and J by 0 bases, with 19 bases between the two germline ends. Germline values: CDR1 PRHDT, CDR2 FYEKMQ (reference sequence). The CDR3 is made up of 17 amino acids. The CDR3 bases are TGTGCCAGCAGCCTACGGGCCTCGAGGGAGGCTAACTATGGCTACACCTTC. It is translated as CASSLRASREANYGYTF.

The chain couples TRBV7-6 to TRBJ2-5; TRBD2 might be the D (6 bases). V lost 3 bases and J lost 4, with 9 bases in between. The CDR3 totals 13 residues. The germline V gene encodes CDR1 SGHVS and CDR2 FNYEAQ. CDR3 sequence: CASSFELAETQYF. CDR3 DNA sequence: TGTGCCAGCAGCTTTGAACTAGCAGAGACCCAGTACTTC.

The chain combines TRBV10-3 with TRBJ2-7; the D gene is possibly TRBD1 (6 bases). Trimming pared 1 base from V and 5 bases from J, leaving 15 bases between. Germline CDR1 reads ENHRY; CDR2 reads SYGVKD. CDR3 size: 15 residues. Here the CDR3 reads CAISEYTVTGNEQYF. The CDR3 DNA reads TGTGCCATCAGTGAGTATACAGTAACAGGGAACGAGCAGTACTTC.

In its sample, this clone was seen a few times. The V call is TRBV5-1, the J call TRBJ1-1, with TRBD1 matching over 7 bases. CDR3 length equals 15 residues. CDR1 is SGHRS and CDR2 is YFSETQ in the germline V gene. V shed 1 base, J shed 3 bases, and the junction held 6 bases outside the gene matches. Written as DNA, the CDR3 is TGCGCCAGCAGCTTGCAATCCAGGGGGGACACTGAAGCTTTCTTT. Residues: CASSLQSRGDTEAFF.

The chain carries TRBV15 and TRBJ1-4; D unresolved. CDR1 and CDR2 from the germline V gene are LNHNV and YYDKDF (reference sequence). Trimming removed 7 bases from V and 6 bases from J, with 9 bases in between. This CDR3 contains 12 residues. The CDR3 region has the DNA TGTGCCACCACCGTGAGTTATGAAAAACTGTTTTTT. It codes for CATTVSYEKLFF.

CDR3 nucleotide sequence: TGTGCCAGCAGGGGACAGCGCCTTGAGGGTGAAGAGCAGTACTTC. Amino acids: CASRGQRLEGEEQYF. J is TRBJ2-7 and V is TRBV6-5, with 7 positions matching TRBD1. V was pared by 6 bases and J by 7 bases, with 15 bases of the junction left unmatched. CDR1 and CDR2 from the germline V gene are MNHEY and SVGAGI. The CDR3 spans 15 residues.

In nucleotides, the CDR3 is TGCGCCAGCAGCTTGGCTCTTCCGGGGTGGGGTAGTGAACCCCTCCACTTT. Protein: CASSLALPGWGSEPLHF. The genes are TRBV5-1 and TRBJ1-6, with no clear D. CDR1 SGHRS and CDR2 YFSETQ come from the germline V gene. Trimming stripped 0 bases from V and 12 bases from J, with 22 bases between. CDR3 length: 17 amino acids.